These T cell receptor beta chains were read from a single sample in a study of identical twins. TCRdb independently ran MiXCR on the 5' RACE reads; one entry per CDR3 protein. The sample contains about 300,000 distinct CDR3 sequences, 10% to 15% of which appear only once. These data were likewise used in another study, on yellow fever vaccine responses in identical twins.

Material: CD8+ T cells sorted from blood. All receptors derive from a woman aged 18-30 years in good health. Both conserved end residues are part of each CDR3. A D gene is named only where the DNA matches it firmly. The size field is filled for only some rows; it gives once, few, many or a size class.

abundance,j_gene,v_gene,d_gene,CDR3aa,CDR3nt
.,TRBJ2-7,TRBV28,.,CASISLRENPSDEQYF,TGTGCCAGCATCAGTCTCCGGGAAAATCCCTCCGACGAGCAGTACTTC
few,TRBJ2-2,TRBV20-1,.,CSARDRNTGELFF,TGCAGTGCTAGAGATCGGAACACCGGGGAGCTGTTTTTT
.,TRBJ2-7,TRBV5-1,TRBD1,CASRTSGTGFYEQYF,TGCGCCAGCAGAACCAGCGGGACAGGGTTCTACGAGCAGTACTTC
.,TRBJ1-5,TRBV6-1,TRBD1,CASTPSAGQVNQPQHF,TGTGCCAGCACCCCTAGTGCGGGACAGGTCAATCAGCCCCAGCATTTT
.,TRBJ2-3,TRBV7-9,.,CASSLALLSTDTQYF,TGTGCCAGCAGCTTAGCCCTACTAAGCACAGATACGCAGTATTTT
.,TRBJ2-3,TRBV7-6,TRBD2,CASSLRSGGLDTDTQYF,TGTGCCAGCAGCTTACGATCGGGGGGGCTGGACACAGATACGCAGTATTTT
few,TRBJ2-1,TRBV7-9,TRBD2,CASSWRTSGSMDEQFF,TGTGCCAGCAGCTGGCGGACTAGCGGGAGCATGGATGAGCAGTTCTTC
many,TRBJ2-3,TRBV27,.,CASSSGDTQYF,TGTGCCAGCAGTTCCGGAGATACGCAGTATTTT
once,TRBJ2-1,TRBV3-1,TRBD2,CASSPTFGLAGGGEQFF,TGTGCCAGCAGCCCCACGTTCGGACTAGCGGGAGGGGGCGAGCAGTTCTTC
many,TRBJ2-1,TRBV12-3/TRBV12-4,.,CASRPVGSSEQFF,TGTGCCAGCAGACCGGTCGGATCAAGTGAGCAGTTCTTC
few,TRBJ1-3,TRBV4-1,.,CASSQVRGLDGNTIYF,TGCGCCAGCAGCCAAGTCCGGGGACTCGATGGAAACACCATATATTTT
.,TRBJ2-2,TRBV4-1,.,CASSQDLVLGDTGELFF,TGCGCCAGCAGCCAAGATCTTGTTTTAGGGGACACCGGGGAGCTGTTTTTT
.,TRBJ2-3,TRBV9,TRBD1,CASSLRTGSTDTQYF,TGTGCCAGCAGCCTCCGGACAGGAAGCACAGATACGCAGTATTTT
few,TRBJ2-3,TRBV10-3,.,CAISQGGQERRTDTQYF,TGTGCCATCAGCCAGGGAGGCCAAGAGAGACGCACAGATACGCAGTATTTT
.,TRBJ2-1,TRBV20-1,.,CSANDPGVFEQFF,TGCAGTGCTAACGACCCAGGGGTTTTTGAGCAGTTCTTC
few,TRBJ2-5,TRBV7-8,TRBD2,CASSLFRSGRALETQYF,TGTGCCAGCAGCTTATTTCGTAGCGGGAGGGCCCTGGAGACCCAGTACTTC
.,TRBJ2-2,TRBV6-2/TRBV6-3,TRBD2,CASRTGTSGGQMNTGELFF,TGTGCCAGCAGAACCGGGACTAGCGGGGGGCAAATGAACACCGGGGAGCTGTTTTTT
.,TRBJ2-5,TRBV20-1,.,CCARDRSEGRLETQYF,TGCTGTGCTAGAGATCGTAGCGAGGGTCGTCTTGAGACCCAGTACTTC